This T cell receptor (beta chain) was sequenced during a study of yellow fever vaccine responses in identical twins. Findings and limits, study-wide: Among the twins, the vaccine T cell response reportedly seemed partly convergent and partly personalized.

TCRdb processed the RT-PCR reads anew with MiXCR; each CDR3 protein has one entry. The table includes around 18,000 distinct CDR3 sequences, under 80% detected once. CDR3 length equals 11 residues. V gave up 5 bases and J gave up 4 bases, with 4 bases separating them. The germline CDR1 and CDR2 sequences are SNHLY and FYNNEI. A note on this clonotype: Its cognate antigen is unknown.

Source: T cells from blood (PBMCs), unsorted or a sorted subset (not recorded which), taken before or after yellow fever vaccination (not recorded which). This TCR came from a woman between 18 and 29 years old who received the yellow fever vaccine. V and J are TRBV2 and TRBJ2-3; the D is unclear. The CDR3 nucleotides read TGTGCCAGCAGTCCCGCAGATACGCAGTATTTT. It is translated as CASSPADTQYF.